What follows are 25 T cell receptor beta chains derived from one specimen sequenced in a study of cytomegalovirus exposure and HLA in healthy donors. TCRdb keeps only in-frame clones here, not all; method: immunoSEQ multiplex PCR. The table shows 70,000 to 80,000 clones, with just under 95% occurring only once. Input material: PBMCs. The receptors originated from a woman under 30 in good health and CMV-seropositive.

The chain is built from TRBV7-9 and TRBJ2-3; no clear D. This CDR3 contains 13 residues. The V and J ends lost 5 bases and 4 bases respectively, with 10 bases between them. Germline CDR1 is SEHNR and CDR2 is FQNEAQ (reference sequence). For the CDR3, the DNA is TGTGCCAGCAGCCTACGCTTTGCAGATACGCAGTATTTT. As protein: CASSLRFADTQYF. The variable domain in full, completed from reference TRBV7-9 and TRBJ2-3, reads DTGVSQNPRHKITKRGQNVTFRCDPISEHNRLYWYRQTLGQGPEFLTYFQNEAQLEKSRLLSDRFSAERPKGSFSTLEIQRTEQGDSAMYLCASSLRFADTQYFGPGTRLTVL.

The rearrangement joins TRBV7-6 to TRBJ2-7; the match to TRBD2 covers 9 bases. After removal of 1 base from V and 3 bases from J, the junction contained 4 bases not matched to a gene. This CDR3 has 15 amino acids. Germline assignment: CDR1 SGHVS and CDR2 FNYEAQ. CDR3 sequence reads: CASSLVAGVIYEQYF. CDR3 nucleotides: TGTGCCAGCAGCTTAGTAGCGGGGGTTATCTACGAGCAGTACTTC.

This chain joins TRBV27 and TRBJ2-2; 10 nucleotides agree with TRBD2. The germline V gene encodes CDR1 MNHEY and CDR2 SMNVEV (reference sequence). CDR3 length: 17 amino acids. The trim removed 3 bases at V and 5 bases at J, leaving 9 bases unmatched. The CDR3 spells CASSFSSGRLWTGELFF. The DNA for the CDR3 is TGTGCCAGCAGTTTTTCTAGCGGGAGATTGTGGACCGGGGAGCTGTTTTTT.

The chain combines TRBV6-1 with TRBJ1-1, with unresolved D. Germline loops: CDR1 MNHNS, CDR2 SASEGT. The ends were cut back, 0 bases at V and 0 bases at J, with 5 bases in the middle. The CDR3 covers 14 residues. CDR3 in DNA: TGTGCCAGCAGTGAAGCTTCGGTGAACACTGAAGCTTTCTTT. Translating it yields CASSEASVNTEAFF.

The rearrangement links TRBV13 to TRBJ2-1; D might be TRBD1 (6 bases). The germline V gene has CDR1 PRHDT and CDR2 FYEKMQ (reference sequence). The ends were cut back, 5 bases at V and 7 bases at J, with 12 bases in the middle. The CDR3 totals 13 residues. This CDR3 is CASSPGTRNEQFF. CDR3 DNA sequence: TGTGCCAGCAGCCCCGGGACAAGGAATGAGCAGTTCTTC.

J is TRBJ1-2 and V is TRBV5-1; D perhaps matches TRBD1 (5 bases). The CDR3 has 13 amino acids. The germline CDR1 and CDR2 sequences are SGHRS and YFSETQ. V was cut by 0 bases and J by 7 bases, with 10 bases left in between. CDR3 region: CASSLVGPSGYTF. The CDR3 bases are TGCGCCAGCAGCTTGGTGGGGCCTTCTGGCTACACCTTC.

The V gene is TRBV19, the J gene TRBJ1-1; 7 nucleotides match TRBD1. Looked up from germline, CDR1 is LNHDA and CDR2 is SQIVND (reference sequence). The ends lost 4 bases at V and 5 bases at J; junction bases unmatched: 7. CDR3 length: 14 residues. The CDR3 DNA is TGTGCCAGTAGTACGACAGGGAGCGGTACTGAAGCTTTCTTT. Encoded protein: CASSTTGSGTEAFF.

The gene calls are TRBV13 and TRBJ2-7; 9 bases fit TRBD1. V lost 0 bases, J lost 2 bases, and 2 bases stayed unmatched. CDR3 size: 15 residues. Germline V gene lookup returns CDR1 PRHDT and CDR2 FYEKMQ (reference sequence). The CDR3 region has the DNA TGTGCCAGCAGCTTAGGTAGACAGGGGGCCTACGAGCAGTACTTC. It specifies CASSLGRQGAYEQYF.

The CDR3 reads CASSLSLRSDEQYF. For the CDR3, the DNA is TGTGCCAGCAGCCTCTCGCTCAGGTCCGACGAGCAGTACTTC. The chain has TRBV5-4 and TRBJ2-7, with D hard to call. Germline CDR1 reads SGHNT; CDR2 reads YYREEE (reference sequence). This CDR3 has 14 residues. Trimming took off 4 bases at V and 5 bases at J, with 16 bases between the two ends.

This clone was seen once. This chain joins TRBV7-6 and TRBJ2-1; the D gene is possibly TRBD1 (11 bases). The CDR3 is 15 residues long. Germline CDR1 is SGHVS and CDR2 is FNYEAQ. The ends were cut back, 8 bases at V and 9 bases at J, with 23 bases in the middle. The CDR3 sequence: CASALSGGTGGEQFF. CDR3 bases: TGTGCCAGCGCCCTTAGCGGGGGGACAGGGGGTGAGCAGTTCTTC.

The rearrangement links TRBV2 to TRBJ1-5, with TRBD1 matching 8 bases. CDR1 and CDR2 from the germline V gene are SNHLY and FYNNEI. J gave up 4 bases and V 1 base, and 6 bases lay outside the gene matches. The CDR3 loop spans 16 amino acids. The CDR3 DNA is TGTGCCAGCAGTGAAGGACAGGGGAATAGAAATCAGCCCCAGCATTTT. Its protein is CASSEGQGNRNQPQHF.

The chain has TRBV2 and TRBJ1-6; 10 nucleotides match TRBD1. The CDR3 sequence is 15 residues long. CDR1 SNHLY and CDR2 FYNNEI come from the germline V gene. The junction had 6 bases not matched to a gene; V was cut back by 6 bases and J by 7 bases. The CDR3 is CASRPPGQGNSPLHF. In DNA, the CDR3 is TGTGCCAGCAGGCCTCCGGGACAGGGGAATTCACCCCTCCACTTT. The variable domain in full, with the rest retrieved from reference TRBV2 and TRBJ1-6, is EPEVTQTPSHQVTQMGQEVILRCVPISNHLYFYWYRQILGQKVEFLVSFYNNEISEKSEIFDDQFSVERPDGSNFTLKIRSTKLEDSAMYFCASRPPGQGNSPLHFGNGTRLTVT.

This clone was recorded once. The CDR3 loop is CASSQGQGMRGETQYF. The CDR3, as DNA: TGCGCCAGCAGCCAAGGACAGGGGATGAGGGGAGAGACCCAGTACTTC. This chain uses TRBV4-1 with TRBJ2-5; 8 bases are shared with TRBD1. Germline assignment: CDR1 MGHRA and CDR2 YSYEKL. The CDR3 extends over 16 amino acids. V dropped 1 base and J dropped 4; count of bases not matched to a gene: 8.

The chain has TRBV27 and TRBJ2-7, with 10 bases fitting TRBD1. From germline, CDR1 is MNHEY and CDR2 SMNVEV (reference sequence). The CDR3 loop spans 15 amino acids. The ends lost 3 bases at V and 5 bases at J; junction bases unmatched: 7. As DNA, the CDR3 is TGTGCCAGCAGTTTCCGGGACAGGGGCTTCAACGAGCAGTACTTC. Translation: CASSFRDRGFNEQYF.

V is TRBV5-6 and J is TRBJ2-5, with D unclear. The CDR3 sequence is 11 residues long. V was shortened by 5 bases and J by 1 base, with 3 bases between the two germline ends. CDR1 is SGHDT, CDR2 YYEEEE, per germline. CDR3 in DNA: TGTGCCAGCAGTATCCAAGAGACCCAGTACTTC. Its translation is CASSIQETQYF.

This rearrangement joins TRBV7-2 to TRBJ1-1; D is perhaps TRBD1 (5 bases). The CDR3 totals 15 residues. CDR1 SGHTA and CDR2 FQGNSA come from the germline V gene. The V gene lost 5 bases and the J gene lost 1 base, with 14 bases spanning the gap. CDR3 nucleotide sequence: TGTGCCAGCAGCGGAGGGGCGATCCGGAACACTGAAGCTTTCTTT. Its translation: CASSGGAIRNTEAFF.

V is TRBV4-1 and J is TRBJ1-3; no clear D. The V end was cut by 1 base, the J end by 0 bases, with 4 bases between. The CDR3 consists of 14 residues. CDR1 and CDR2 from the germline V gene are MGHRA and YSYEKL. The CDR3 sequence is CASSQADSGNTIYF. CDR3 sequence (DNA): TGCGCCAGCAGCCAAGCAGACTCTGGAAACACCATATATTTT.

The J gene is TRBJ2-1, the V gene TRBV28; 7 nucleotides align to TRBD2. This CDR3 region has 15 residues. Germline V gene data show CDR1 as MDHEN and CDR2 as SYDVKM. V lost 7 bases, J lost 4 bases, and 10 bases stayed unmatched. The CDR3, as DNA: TGTGCCAGCATTACCGCCGCTAGCGGATACAATGAGCAGTTCTTC. Translating gives CASITAASGYNEQFF.

J is TRBJ2-3 and V is TRBV9; 11 bases fit TRBD2. The ends lost 0 bases at V and 7 bases at J; junction bases unmatched: 4. The V gene's germline CDR1 is SGDLS and CDR2 YYNGEE. CDR3 length equals 15 residues. CDR3 sequence reads: CASSVAASGRNTQYF. CDR3 in DNA: TGTGCCAGCAGCGTAGCGGCTAGCGGGAGGAATACGCAGTATTTT.

This chain links TRBV19 with TRBJ2-7; 9 bases are a match to TRBD1. Per the germline V gene, CDR1 is LNHDA and CDR2 is SQIVND (reference sequence). The CDR3 loop spans 16 amino acids. J was trimmed by 3 bases and V by 5 bases; bases with no gene match: 11. The CDR3 spells CASSSLTGGVFYEQYF. The CDR3 DNA reads as TGTGCCAGTAGTTCGTTGACAGGGGGAGTTTTCTACGAGCAGTACTTC.

This rearrangement joins TRBV6-1 to TRBJ1-1, with D hard to call. Trimming took off 1 base at V and 0 bases at J, with 6 bases between the two ends. The CDR3 loop spans 14 amino acids. The germline CDR1 and CDR2 sequences are MNHNS and SASEGT. The CDR3 DNA sequence: TGTGCCAGCAGTGAAGGGAGAGTGAACACTGAAGCTTTCTTT. Translated: CASSEGRVNTEAFF.

The chain's CDR3 is CASSHEQGRGGNTIYF. CDR3 DNA: TGCGCCAGCAGCCATGAACAGGGGAGAGGGGGAAACACCATATATTTT. V usage is TRBV4-3 and J usage is TRBJ1-3, with 7 positions matching TRBD1. The germline V gene encodes CDR1 LGHNA and CDR2 YSLEER. V lost 3 bases and J lost 4; bases outside the gene matches: 9. The CDR3 spans 16 residues.

The chain recombines TRBV27 with TRBJ2-3; TRBD2 matches at 11 bases. The CDR3 consists of 15 residues. Germline-derived CDR1 and CDR2 are MNHEY and SMNVEV (reference sequence). J lost 8 bases, V lost 6 bases, and 10 bases had no gene match. The CDR3 spells CASRITSGGSGTQYF. Written as DNA, the CDR3 is TGTGCCAGCAGGATCACTAGCGGGGGATCGGGTACGCAGTATTTT.

J is TRBJ1-1 and V is TRBV6-5, with unresolved D. The CDR3 consists of 12 residues. Germline V gene data show CDR1 as MNHEY and CDR2 as SVGAGI. The V end was cut by 4 bases, the J end by 2 bases, with 5 bases between. This chain's CDR3 is CASSSVNTEAFF. For the CDR3, the DNA is TGTGCCAGCAGTTCCGTTAACACTGAAGCTTTCTTT.

This clone has a single count. CDR3 protein: CASSMKTSGGVLPYNEQFF. As DNA, the CDR3 is TGTGCCAGTAGTATGAAGACTAGCGGGGGGGTCTTACCCTACAATGAGCAGTTCTTC. The chain is built from TRBV19 and TRBJ2-1, with TRBD2 matching 14 bases. Germline V gives CDR1 LNHDA, CDR2 SQIVND (reference sequence). This CDR3 is built from 19 residues. Trimming at V came to 3 bases and at J to 2 bases, leaving 9 bases not matched to a gene.